This record covers a single T cell receptor (beta chain). What it recognizes is unknown. This sample was taken from a study of shared clonotypes between healthy human individuals. Whole-study context: CD4 naive and CD4 memory each took three plates per donor, while CD8 naive took two and CD8 memory one. Broader study findings: In general, naive subsets displayed greater estimated richness than memory subsets did. Clonotypes that were shared across a handful of donors made up 4.5% to 5% of naive CD4 clonotypes.

CDR3 length equals 14 residues. Germline CDR1 SGDLS, CDR2 YYNGEE. Losses at the gene ends were 4 bases for V and 5 bases for J; bases not matched to a gene: 8. On sorted subsets, replicate PCRs used about 200 ng DNA, or approximately 33,000 T cell genomes. Here immunoSEQ multiplex PCR was the method, and the copy in TCRdb shows in-frame clones only, minus some. The sample has around 1,100,000 clones; roughly 80% are singletons. V and J are TRBV9 and TRBJ2-7, with 8 bases fitting TRBD2. This TCR was recovered from a man younger than 30 in good health. Some clones in this sample may be carry-over from other donors' samples. Sample: memory CD4+ T cells from PBMCs. Described subset: CD45RA-negative fraction. The CDR3 sequence: CASSPRGLDHEQYF. The CDR3 coding sequence is TGTGCCAGCAGCCCTAGGGGACTAGACCACGAGCAGTACTTC.